These 22 T cell receptor beta chains came from one sample sequenced in a study of somatic mutations in cytotoxic T cells in rheumatoid arthritis. TCRdb's copy holds only in-frame clones and misses some; the assay was immunoSEQ multiplex PCR. The table records 9,000 to 13,000 clones, 79% of them present only once. Sample: CD8+ T cells sorted from blood. Every receptor here comes from an adult with rheumatoid arthritis.

J is TRBJ2-5 and V is TRBV6-5; 7 positions match TRBD1. Germline V gene data show CDR1 as MNHEY and CDR2 as SVGAGI. The CDR3 spans 15 residues. The trim removed 6 bases at V and 1 base at J, leaving 8 bases unmatched. The CDR3, as DNA: TGTGCCAGCAGAACCTTACAGGGGCGCCAAGAGACCCAGTACTTC. It codes for CASRTLQGRQETQYF.

The rearrangement links TRBV7-8 to TRBJ2-1; 7 nucleotides agree with TRBD2. The CDR3 is 20 amino acids. V lost 0 bases, J lost 0 bases, and 14 bases stayed unmatched. Germline-derived CDR1 and CDR2 are SGHVS and FQNEAQ. The chain's CDR3 is CASSLAVVGREAPSYNEQFF. The CDR3 region has the DNA TGTGCCAGCAGCTTAGCCGTCGTGGGCCGGGAGGCCCCCTCCTACAATGAGCAGTTCTTC.

The V and J genes are TRBV9 and TRBJ2-3, with D uncertain. The CDR3 is 15 residues long. Looked up from germline, CDR1 is SGDLS and CDR2 is YYNGEE. Trimming took 0 bases from V and 3 from J, leaving 11 bases between them. In nucleotides, the CDR3 is TGTGCCAGCAGCGTAGATCCTAGTTCAACAGATACGCAGTATTTT. Protein product: CASSVDPSSTDTQYF. Filled out from reference TRBV9 and TRBJ2-3, the complete variable domain reads DSGVTQTPKHLITATGQRVTLRCSPRSGDLSVYWYQQSLDQGLQFLIQYYNGEERAKGNILERFSAQQFPDLHSELNLSSLELGDSALYFCASSVDPSSTDTQYFGPGTRLTVL.

The V call is TRBV11-2, the J call TRBJ2-3; 8 positions match TRBD1. This CDR3 spans 17 amino acids. Germline assignment: CDR1 SGHAT and CDR2 FQNNGV. The V segment lost 1 base and the J segment 1 base; nucleotides outside the gene matches: 7. The CDR3 region has the DNA TGTGCCAGCAGCTTAGGGGCAGGGGGCTGGGGCACAGATACGCAGTATTTT. Translation gives CASSLGAGGWGTDTQYF.

The chain employs TRBV5-6 and TRBJ1-2, with TRBD1 identical over 7 bases. Germline lookup yields CDR1 SGHDT and CDR2 YYEEEE. The V segment lost 5 bases and the J segment 3 bases; nucleotides outside the gene matches: 4. The CDR3 is made up of 13 amino acids. CDR3 loop: CASRPQGYYGYTF. The CDR3, as DNA: TGTGCCAGCAGGCCACAGGGGTACTATGGCTACACCTTC.

The chain has TRBV19 and TRBJ2-2; D remains unclear. Trimming left V 1 base short and J 7 bases short, with 10 bases between. From germline, CDR1 is LNHDA and CDR2 SQIVND (reference sequence). The CDR3 loop spans 14 amino acids. CDR3 sequence: CASSIGWGNGELFF. DNA of the CDR3: TGTGCCAGTAGTATAGGTTGGGGAAACGGGGAGCTGTTTTTT.

The rearrangement links TRBV19 to TRBJ1-1; D possibly corresponds to TRBD1 (6 bases). CDR3 length equals 16 residues. V was trimmed by 5 bases and J by 4 bases, leaving 20 bases between them. CDR1 and CDR2 from the germline V gene are LNHDA and SQIVND (reference sequence). The CDR3 DNA is TGTGCCAGTAGTTACGGGGCGGACAGCCGAGGCACTGAAGCTTTCTTT. This sequence encodes CASSYGADSRGTEAFF.

On this clone itself: At one end the junction does not follow the germline gene, possibly because of a read error. The chain carries TRBV10-3 and TRBJ1-2; TRBD1 agrees at 9 bases. Germline V CDR1 and CDR2: ENHRY, SYGVKD. CDR3 size: 14 residues. CDR3 residues: CAISENPDRGGEFF. CDR3 DNA: TGTGCCATCAGTGAGAATCCGGACAGGGGCGGTGAATTCTTC.

This clone was counted a few times. The chain carries TRBV28 and TRBJ2-1, with 12 bases matching TRBD2. This CDR3 region has 13 residues. Trimming removed 10 bases from V and 7 bases from J; junction bases left unmatched: 5. Germline CDR1 is MDHEN and CDR2 is SYDVKM. The CDR3 coding sequence is TGTGCCACGTCCCTAGCGGGGGGGAATGAGCAGTTCTTC. Translation: CATSLAGGNEQFF.

The chain combines TRBV4-1 with TRBJ1-2; D is perhaps TRBD1 (5 bases). The germline CDR1 and CDR2 sequences are MGHRA and YSYEKL. The CDR3 is made up of 16 amino acids. The V end was cut by 0 bases, the J end by 3 bases, with 14 bases between. CDR3 residues: CASSQEYTRGYYGYTF. CDR3 sequence (DNA): TGCGCCAGCAGCCAAGAATATACAAGGGGATACTATGGCTACACCTTC.

The CDR3 DNA sequence: TGTGCCAGCATACCCGGACCTTACTATGGCTACACCTTC. Its protein is CASIPGPYYGYTF. The chain recombines TRBV2 with TRBJ1-2; D gene unclear. Trimming took 7 bases from V and 3 from J, leaving 12 bases between them. CDR1 SNHLY and CDR2 FYNNEI come from the germline V gene. The CDR3 has 13 amino acids.

The rearrangement links TRBV15 to TRBJ2-3; no definite D call. The CDR3 runs to 13 residues. The V and J ends lost 5 bases and 4 bases respectively, with 10 bases between them. Germline CDR1 and CDR2: LNHNV and YYDKDF (reference sequence). CDR3 residues: CATSFRLPDTQYF. DNA of the CDR3: TGTGCCACCAGCTTCCGCCTCCCAGATACGCAGTATTTT.

The gene calls are TRBV14 and TRBJ2-1; no clear D. Germline-derived CDR1 and CDR2 are SGHDN and FVKESK. The CDR3 extends over 14 amino acids. Trimming cost V 1 base and J 3 bases, with 7 bases left between them. CDR3 nucleotides: TGTGCCAGCAGCCAAGTCTTAGGCTACAATGAGCAGTTCTTC. Residues: CASSQVLGYNEQFF. Full variable domain (missing parts from reference TRBV14 and TRBJ2-1): EAGVTQFPSHSVIEKGQTVTLRCDPISGHDNLYWYRRVMGKEIKFLLHFVKESKQDESGMPNNRFLAERTGGTYSTLKVQPAELEDSGVYFCASSQVLGYNEQFFGPGTRLTVL.

This clone was counted once. The chain joins TRBV29-1 to TRBJ2-5; D is tentatively TRBD1 or TRBD2 (5 bases each). Judging by the DNA end, TRBJ2-7 fits better; the J call may be wrong. The CDR3 consists of 13 residues. Per germline, CDR1 SQVTM and CDR2 ANQGSEA. This chain's CDR3 is CSVLGTASYEQYF. The DNA of the CDR3 is TGCAGCGTTCTAGGGACCGCTTCCTACGAGCAGTACTTC.

This clone was counted between two and nine times. The genes are TRBV10-3 and TRBJ1-3, with D possibly being TRBD1 (6 bases). Germline loops: CDR1 ENHRY, CDR2 SYGVKD. This CDR3 is built from 14 residues. The ends were cut back, 3 bases at V and 7 bases at J, with 13 bases in the middle. The CDR3 DNA reads TGTGCCATCAGTGACCTTGGGGGGGCCAACACCATATATTTT. It encodes CAISDLGGANTIYF.

This chain links TRBV9 with TRBJ2-1; D unclear. V lost 2 bases and J lost 7, with 7 bases in between. Per the germline V gene, CDR1 is SGDLS and CDR2 is YYNGEE. This CDR3 is 12 amino acids long. CDR3 sequence: CASSVLENEQFF. Written as DNA, the CDR3 is TGTGCCAGCAGCGTTTTGGAGAATGAGCAGTTCTTC.

The chain couples TRBV6-4 to TRBJ2-6; 12 nucleotides match TRBD2. V dropped 4 bases and J dropped 2; count of bases not matched to a gene: 0. CDR1 MRHNA and CDR2 SNTAGT come from the germline V gene. CDR3 size: 16 residues. CDR3 in DNA: TGTGCCAGCAGTGCTAGCGGGGGGGCTGGGGCCAACGTCCTGACTTTC. This encodes CASSASGGAGANVLTF.

The rearrangement links TRBV4-3 to TRBJ1-1; D gene ambiguous. The CDR3 runs to 15 residues. V was clipped by 0 bases and J by 2 bases, with 10 bases between them. CDR1 and CDR2 from the germline V gene are LGHNA and YSLEER. This CDR3 reads CASSQEATVNTEAFF. CDR3 DNA sequence: TGCGCCAGCAGCCAAGAGGCAACTGTCAACACTGAAGCTTTCTTT.

This rearrangement joins TRBV5-6 to TRBJ2-3; tentatively, D is TRBD1 (7 bases). This CDR3 spans 16 amino acids. With 2 bases removed from V and 5 bases from J, the gap between germline ends came to 18 bases. Germline-derived CDR1 and CDR2 are SGHDT and YYEEEE. The CDR3 is CASSFLTTGRRDTQYF. CDR3 nucleotides: TGTGCCAGCAGCTTCCTCACGACAGGGAGGAGAGATACGCAGTATTTT. The whole variable domain, remainder taken from reference TRBV5-6 and TRBJ2-3, is DAGVTQSPTHLIKTRGQQVTLRCSPKSGHDTVSWYQQALGQGPQFIFQYYEEEERQRGNFPDRFSGHQFPNYSSELNVNALLLGDSALYLCASSFLTTGRRDTQYFGPGTRLTVL.

The chain employs TRBV19 and TRBJ2-3; 10 nucleotides align to TRBD2. The CDR3 is 14 residues long. Germline V gene lookup returns CDR1 LNHDA and CDR2 SQIVND (reference sequence). With 6 bases clipped from V and 8 bases from J, the junction kept 8 bases outside the gene matches. CDR3 loop: CASRLAGGHGTQYF. The CDR3 DNA reads as TGTGCCAGTAGATTAGCGGGAGGTCACGGTACGCAGTATTTT.

The genes are TRBV19 and TRBJ2-1, with 8 bases matching TRBD2. The germline V gene encodes CDR1 LNHDA and CDR2 SQIVND (reference sequence). With V trimmed by 9 bases and J by 0 bases, 7 bases remained unmatched. CDR3 size: 15 residues. The chain's CDR3 is CASQGLAYSYNEQFF. CDR3 DNA: TGTGCCAGCCAAGGACTAGCATACTCCTACAATGAGCAGTTCTTC.

This clone was seen a few times. This rearrangement joins TRBV2 to TRBJ1-1; unclear D gene. Trimming took off 0 bases at V and 5 bases at J, with 10 bases between the two ends. Germline CDR1 and CDR2: SNHLY and FYNNEI. This CDR3 has 14 amino acids. CDR3 region: CASSEAYVGTEAFF. The CDR3, as DNA: TGTGCCAGCAGTGAAGCATACGTGGGAACTGAAGCTTTCTTT. Combining the CDR3 with reference TRBV2 and TRBJ1-1 gives the whole variable domain EPEVTQTPSHQVTQMGQEVILRCVPISNHLYFYWYRQILGQKVEFLVSFYNNEISEKSEIFDDQFSVERPDGSNFTLKIRSTKLEDSAMYFCASSEAYVGTEAFFGQGTRLTVV.